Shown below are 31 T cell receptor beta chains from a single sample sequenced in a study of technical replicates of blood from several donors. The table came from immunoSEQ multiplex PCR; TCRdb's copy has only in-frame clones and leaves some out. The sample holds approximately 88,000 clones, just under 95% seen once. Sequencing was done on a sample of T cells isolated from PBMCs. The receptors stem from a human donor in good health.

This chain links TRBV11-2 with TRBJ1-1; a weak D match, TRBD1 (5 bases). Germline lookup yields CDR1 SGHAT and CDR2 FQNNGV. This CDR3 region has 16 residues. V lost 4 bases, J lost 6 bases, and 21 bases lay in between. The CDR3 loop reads CASSSRAGHSNAEAFF. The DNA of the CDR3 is TGTGCCAGCAGCTCCCGGGCCGGACACTCTAACGCTGAAGCTTTCTTT.

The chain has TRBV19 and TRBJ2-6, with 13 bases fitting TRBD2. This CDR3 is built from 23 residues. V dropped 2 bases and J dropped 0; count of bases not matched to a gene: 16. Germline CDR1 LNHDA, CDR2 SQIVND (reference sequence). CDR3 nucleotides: TGTGCCAGTAGTATATTACCGCCGGCCATAGGACTAGCGGGGGCCTCTGGGGCCAACGTCCTGACTTTC. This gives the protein CASSILPPAIGLAGASGANVLTF.

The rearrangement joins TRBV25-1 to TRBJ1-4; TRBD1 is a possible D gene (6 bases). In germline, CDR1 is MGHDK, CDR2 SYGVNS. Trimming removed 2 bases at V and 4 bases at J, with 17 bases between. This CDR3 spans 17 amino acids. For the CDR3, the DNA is TGTGCCAGCAGTGAACGGGTGGGGGCAGCCTTTAATGAAAAACTGTTTTTT. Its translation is CASSERVGAAFNEKLFF.

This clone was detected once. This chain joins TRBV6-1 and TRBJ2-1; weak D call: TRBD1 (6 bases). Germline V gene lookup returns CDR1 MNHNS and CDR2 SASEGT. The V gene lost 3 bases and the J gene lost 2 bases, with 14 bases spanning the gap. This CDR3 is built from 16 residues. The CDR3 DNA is TGTGCCAGCAGTGATGAGGGGGACCTAACCTACAATGAGCAGTTCTTC. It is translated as CASSDEGDLTYNEQFF.

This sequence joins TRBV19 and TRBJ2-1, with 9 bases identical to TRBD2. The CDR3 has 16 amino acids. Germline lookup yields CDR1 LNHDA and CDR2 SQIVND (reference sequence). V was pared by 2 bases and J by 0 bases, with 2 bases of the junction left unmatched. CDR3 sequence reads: CASSILAGISYNEQFF. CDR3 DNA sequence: TGTGCCAGTAGTATACTAGCGGGAATCTCCTACAATGAGCAGTTCTTC. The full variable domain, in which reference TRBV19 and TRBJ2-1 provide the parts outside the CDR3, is DGGITQSPKYLFRKEGQNVTLSCEQNLNHDAMYWYRQDPGQGLRLIYYSQIVNDFQKGDIAEGYSVSREKKESFPLTVTSAQKNPTAFYLCASSILAGISYNEQFFGPGTRLTVL.

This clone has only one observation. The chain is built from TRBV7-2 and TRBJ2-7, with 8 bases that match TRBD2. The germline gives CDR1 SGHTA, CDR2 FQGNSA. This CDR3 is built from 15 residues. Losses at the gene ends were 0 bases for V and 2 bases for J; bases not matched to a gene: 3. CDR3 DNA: TGTGCCAGCAGCTTAGCGGCGGGAGGTCCCTACGAGCAGTACTTC. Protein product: CASSLAAGGPYEQYF.

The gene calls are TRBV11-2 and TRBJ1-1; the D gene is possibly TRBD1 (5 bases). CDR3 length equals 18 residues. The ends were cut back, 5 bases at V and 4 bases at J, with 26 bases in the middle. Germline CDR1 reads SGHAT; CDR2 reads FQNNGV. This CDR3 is CASSPKGIRGTRATEAFF. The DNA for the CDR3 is TGTGCCAGCAGCCCCAAGGGCATCCGGGGGACTCGGGCCACTGAAGCTTTCTTT.

Written as DNA, the CDR3 is TGTGCCAGCAGCATACCTCGGGGTGAAGCTTTCTTT. It yields the protein CASSIPRGEAFF. The chain has TRBV6-6 and TRBJ1-1; D gene uncertain. The CDR3 has 12 residues. CDR1 and CDR2 (germline): MNHNY, SVGAGI (reference sequence). Between the trimmed V and J ends, which lost 6 bases and 7 bases, there was a span of 12 bases.

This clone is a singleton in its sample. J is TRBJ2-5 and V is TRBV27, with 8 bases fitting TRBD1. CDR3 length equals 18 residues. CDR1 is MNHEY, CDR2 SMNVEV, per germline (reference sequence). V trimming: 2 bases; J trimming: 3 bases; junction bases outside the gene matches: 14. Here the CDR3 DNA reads TGTGCCAGCAGTTTAAACAGGGGGTTGGAGGGGCCCAAAGAGACCCAGTACTTC. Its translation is CASSLNRGLEGPKETQYF.

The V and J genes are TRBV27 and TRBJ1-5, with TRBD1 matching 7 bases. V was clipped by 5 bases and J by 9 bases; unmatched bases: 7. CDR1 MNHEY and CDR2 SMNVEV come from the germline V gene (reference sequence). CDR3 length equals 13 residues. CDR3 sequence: CASSLKQGTPQHF. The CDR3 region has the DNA TGTGCCAGCAGTCTAAAACAGGGGACGCCCCAGCATTTT.

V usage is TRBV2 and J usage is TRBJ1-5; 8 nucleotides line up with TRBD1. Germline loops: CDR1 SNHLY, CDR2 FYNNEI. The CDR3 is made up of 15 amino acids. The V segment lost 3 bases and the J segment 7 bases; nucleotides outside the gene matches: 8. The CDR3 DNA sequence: TGTGCCAGCAGTGACCAGGGGGCTCTCTGGCAGCCCCAGCATTTT. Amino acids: CASSDQGALWQPQHF.

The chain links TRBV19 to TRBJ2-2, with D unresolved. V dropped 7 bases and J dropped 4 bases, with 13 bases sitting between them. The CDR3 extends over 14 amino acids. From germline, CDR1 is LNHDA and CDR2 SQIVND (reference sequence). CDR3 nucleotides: TGTGCCAGTACCAGTCGGCGAGGCACCGGGGAGCTGTTTTTT. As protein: CASTSRRGTGELFF.

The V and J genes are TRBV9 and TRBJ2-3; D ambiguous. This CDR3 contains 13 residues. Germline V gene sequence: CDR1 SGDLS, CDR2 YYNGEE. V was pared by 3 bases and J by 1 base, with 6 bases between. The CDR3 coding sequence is TGTGCCAGCAGCGACGAGGGCACAGATACGCAGTATTTT. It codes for CASSDEGTDTQYF.

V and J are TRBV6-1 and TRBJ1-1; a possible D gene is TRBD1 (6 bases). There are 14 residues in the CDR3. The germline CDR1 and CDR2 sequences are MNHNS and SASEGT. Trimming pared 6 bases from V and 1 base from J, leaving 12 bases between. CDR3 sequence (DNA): TGTGCCAGCAGATTACAGGGTCAGAACACTGAAGCTTTCTTT. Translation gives CASRLQGQNTEAFF.

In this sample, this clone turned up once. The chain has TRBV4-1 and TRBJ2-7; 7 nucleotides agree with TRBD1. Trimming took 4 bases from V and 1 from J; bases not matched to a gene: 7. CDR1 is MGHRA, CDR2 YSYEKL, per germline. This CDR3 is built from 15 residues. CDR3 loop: CASSRLGQVSYEQYF. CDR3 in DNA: TGCGCCAGCAGCCGCTTAGGACAGGTTTCCTACGAGCAGTACTTC.

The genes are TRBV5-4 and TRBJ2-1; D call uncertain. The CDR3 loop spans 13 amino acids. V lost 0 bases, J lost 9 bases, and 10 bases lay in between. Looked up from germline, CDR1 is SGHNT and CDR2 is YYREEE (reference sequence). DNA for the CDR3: TGTGCCAGCAGCTTGGAGAGGAAGGCTGAGCAGTTCTTC. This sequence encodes CASSLERKAEQFF.

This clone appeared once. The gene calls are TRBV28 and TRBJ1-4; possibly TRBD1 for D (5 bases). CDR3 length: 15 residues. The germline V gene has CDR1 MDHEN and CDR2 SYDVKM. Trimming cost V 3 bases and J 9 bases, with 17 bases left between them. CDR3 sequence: CASSLGPDLSQKLFF. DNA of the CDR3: TGTGCCAGCAGTTTGGGGCCCGATTTAAGCCAAAAACTGTTTTTT.

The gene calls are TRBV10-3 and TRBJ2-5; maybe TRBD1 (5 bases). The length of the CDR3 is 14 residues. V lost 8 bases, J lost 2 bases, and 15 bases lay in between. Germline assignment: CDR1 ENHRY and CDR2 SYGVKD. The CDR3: CAIGPAGNQETQYF. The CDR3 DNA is TGTGCCATCGGCCCGGCAGGGAATCAAGAGACCCAGTACTTC.

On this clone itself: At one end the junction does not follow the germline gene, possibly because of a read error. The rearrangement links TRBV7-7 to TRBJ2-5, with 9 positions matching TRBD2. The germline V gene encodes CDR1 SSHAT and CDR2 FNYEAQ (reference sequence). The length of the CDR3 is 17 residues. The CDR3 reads CASSPARAGGFQETQYF. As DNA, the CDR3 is TGTGCTAGCAGCCCCGCCCGGGCGGGGGGGTTCCAAGAGACCCAGTACTTC.

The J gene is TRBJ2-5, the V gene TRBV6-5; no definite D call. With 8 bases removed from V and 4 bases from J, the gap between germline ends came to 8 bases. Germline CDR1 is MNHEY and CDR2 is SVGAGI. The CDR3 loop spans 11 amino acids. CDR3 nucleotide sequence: TGTGCCAGCGGGCCCGGAGAGACCCAGTACTTC. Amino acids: CASGPGETQYF.

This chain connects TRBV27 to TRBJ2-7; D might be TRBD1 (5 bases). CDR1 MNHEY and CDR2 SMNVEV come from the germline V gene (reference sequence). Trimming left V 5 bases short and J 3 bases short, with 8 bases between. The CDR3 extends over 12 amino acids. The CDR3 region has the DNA TGTGCCAGCAGTCCGCAGGGCTACGAGCAGTACTTC. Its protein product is CASSPQGYEQYF.

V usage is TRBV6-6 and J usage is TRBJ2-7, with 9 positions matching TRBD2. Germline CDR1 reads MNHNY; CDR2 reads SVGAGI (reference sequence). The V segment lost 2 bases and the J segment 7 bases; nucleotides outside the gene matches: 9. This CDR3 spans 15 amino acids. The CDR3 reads CASSYPSSGTGEQYF. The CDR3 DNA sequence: TGTGCCAGCAGTTACCCCTCTAGCGGGACTGGAGAGCAGTACTTC.

The CDR3 protein is CASRRTGTGYGYTF. The CDR3 DNA reads TGTGCCAGCAGGAGGACCGGGACAGGGTATGGCTACACCTTC. The chain recombines TRBV27 with TRBJ1-2, with 9 positions matching TRBD1. This CDR3 contains 14 residues. Germline CDR1 reads MNHEY; CDR2 reads SMNVEV (reference sequence). V lost 6 bases to trimming and J lost 5 bases; unmatched junction nucleotides: 7.

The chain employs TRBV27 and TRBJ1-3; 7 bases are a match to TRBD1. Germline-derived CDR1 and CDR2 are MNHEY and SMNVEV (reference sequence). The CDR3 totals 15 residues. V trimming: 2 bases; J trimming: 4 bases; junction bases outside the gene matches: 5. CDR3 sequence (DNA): TGTGCCAGCAGTTTACGCACAGGGGTAGGAAACACCATATATTTT. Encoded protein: CASSLRTGVGNTIYF.

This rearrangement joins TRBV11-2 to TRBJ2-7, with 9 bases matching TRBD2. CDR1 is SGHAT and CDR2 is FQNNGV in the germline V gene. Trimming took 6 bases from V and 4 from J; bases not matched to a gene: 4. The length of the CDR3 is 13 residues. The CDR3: CASSSGSLYEQYF. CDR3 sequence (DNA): TGTGCCAGCAGTAGCGGGAGTCTTTACGAGCAGTACTTC.

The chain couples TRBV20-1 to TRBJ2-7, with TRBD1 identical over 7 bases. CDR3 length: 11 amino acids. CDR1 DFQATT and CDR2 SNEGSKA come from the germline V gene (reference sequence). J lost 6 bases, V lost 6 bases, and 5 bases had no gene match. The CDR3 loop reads CSARTGGEQYF. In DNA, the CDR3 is TGCAGTGCCCGGACAGGTGGCGAGCAGTACTTC.

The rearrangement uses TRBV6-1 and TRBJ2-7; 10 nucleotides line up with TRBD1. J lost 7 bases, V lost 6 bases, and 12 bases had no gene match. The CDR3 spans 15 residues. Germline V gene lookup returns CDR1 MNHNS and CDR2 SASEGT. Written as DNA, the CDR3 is TGTGCCAGCAGGGGCCCGGGACAGGGGTCGGGGGAGCAGTACTTC. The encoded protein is CASRGPGQGSGEQYF.

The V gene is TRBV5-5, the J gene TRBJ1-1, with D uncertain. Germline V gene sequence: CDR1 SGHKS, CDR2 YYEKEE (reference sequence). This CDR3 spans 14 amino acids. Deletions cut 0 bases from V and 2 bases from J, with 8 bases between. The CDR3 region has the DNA TGTGCCAGCAGCTTGGGAACGGTAAACACTGAAGCTTTCTTT. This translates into CASSLGTVNTEAFF.

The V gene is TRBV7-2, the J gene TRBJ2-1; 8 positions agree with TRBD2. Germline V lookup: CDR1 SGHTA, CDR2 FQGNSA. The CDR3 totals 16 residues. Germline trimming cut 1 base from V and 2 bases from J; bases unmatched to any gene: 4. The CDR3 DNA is TGTGCCAGCAGCTTAGTGTCGGGAGGGACCTACAATGAGCAGTTCTTC. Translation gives CASSLVSGGTYNEQFF.

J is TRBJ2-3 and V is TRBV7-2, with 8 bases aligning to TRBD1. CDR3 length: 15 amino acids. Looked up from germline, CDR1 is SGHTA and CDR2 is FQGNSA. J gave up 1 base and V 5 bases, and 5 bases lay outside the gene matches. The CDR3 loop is CASSVTGARTDTQYF. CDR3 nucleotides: TGTGCCAGCAGCGTGACAGGGGCCCGCACAGATACGCAGTATTTT. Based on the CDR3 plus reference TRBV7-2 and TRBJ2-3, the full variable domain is GAGVSQSPSNKVTEKGKDVELRCDPISGHTALYWYRQSLGQGLEFLIYFQGNSAPDKSGLPSDRFSAERTGGSVSTLTIQRTQQEDSAVYLCASSVTGARTDTQYFGPGTRLTVL.

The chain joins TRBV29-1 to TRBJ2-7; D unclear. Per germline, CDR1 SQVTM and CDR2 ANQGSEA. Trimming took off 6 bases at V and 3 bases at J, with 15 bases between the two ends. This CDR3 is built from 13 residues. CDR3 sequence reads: CSVPPRVIYEQYF. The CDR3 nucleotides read TGCAGCGTGCCCCCCCGAGTGATCTACGAGCAGTACTTC.